Shown below are 28 T cell receptor beta chains from a single sample sequenced in a study of early T cells in non-severe SARS-CoV-2 infection. TCRdb called the 5' RACE reads again in MiXCR, with one record for every CDR3 protein. The table lists some 77,000 distinct CDR3 sequences, 5% of them singletons. The sample was whole blood, taken at baseline. The receptor set was obtained from an adult who was a healthcare worker with PCR-confirmed SARS-CoV-2 infection or an uninfected control (not recorded which).

This clonotype was found many times. J is TRBJ2-7 and V is TRBV6-1; 8 bases line up with TRBD1. The germline CDR1 and CDR2 sequences are MNHNS and SASEGT. The CDR3 sequence is 14 residues long. V shed 4 bases, J shed 2 bases, and the junction held 4 bases outside the gene matches. The chain's CDR3 is CASSGGQVPYEQYF. For the CDR3, the DNA is TGTGCCAGCAGTGGGGGACAGGTTCCCTACGAGCAGTACTTC.

This clonotype was observed at least ten times. The gene calls are TRBV4-1 and TRBJ2-7; 13 bases align to TRBD2. The CDR3 contains 16 residues. Germline CDR1 and CDR2: MGHRA and YSYEKL. V lost 1 base and J lost 7; bases outside the gene matches: 7. The DNA of the CDR3 is TGCGCCAGCAGCCAAGGGACTAGCGGGAGTTTGAGGGAGCAGTACTTC. It codes for CASSQGTSGSLREQYF.

This clonotype was detected many times. The germline gene is not matched at one end of the junction; a read error may be the cause. The V gene is TRBV7-8, the J gene TRBJ2-2; D is possibly TRBD1 or TRBD2 (7 bases each). Germline CDR1 is SGHVS and CDR2 is FQNEAQ. The CDR3 has 15 amino acids. The CDR3 nucleotides are TGTGCCAGCAGCCTAGCGGACAGGACGGGCGGGGAGCTGTTTTTT. Protein product: CASSLADRTGGELFF.

This clonotype was seen a few times. The rearrangement uses TRBV27 and TRBJ2-1; 8 bases line up with TRBD2. V lost 5 bases to trimming and J lost 5 bases; unmatched junction nucleotides: 14. Germline V gene data show CDR1 as MNHEY and CDR2 as SMNVEV (reference sequence). CDR3 size: 17 residues. CDR3 DNA sequence: TGTGCCAGCAGTCCCCTCTTTGTTAGCGGGATCCACAATGAGCAGTTCTTC. Amino acids: CASSPLFVSGIHNEQFF.

This clonotype was detected ten times or more. The chain couples TRBV28 to TRBJ1-5; D remains unclear. The CDR3 extends over 11 amino acids. V shed 3 bases and J shed 6 bases, with 3 bases lying between them. Germline V gene sequence: CDR1 MDHEN, CDR2 SYDVKM. The CDR3 bases are TGTGCCAGCAGTTTGACTCAGCCCCAGCATTTT. Amino acid sequence: CASSLTQPQHF. Combining the CDR3 with reference TRBV28 and TRBJ1-5 gives the whole variable domain DVKVTQSSRYLVKRTGEKVFLECVQDMDHENMFWYRQDPGLGLRLIYFSYDVKMKEKGDIPEGYSVSREKKERFSLILESASTNQTSMYLCASSLTQPQHFGDGTRLSIL.

This clonotype came up many times. The chain is built from TRBV19 and TRBJ2-7; 8 positions agree with TRBD1. This CDR3 comprises 12 residues. Germline V gene lookup returns CDR1 LNHDA and CDR2 SQIVND (reference sequence). With 9 bases clipped from V and 3 bases from J, the junction kept 4 bases outside the gene matches. The CDR3 sequence: CASGQGYYEQYF. In DNA form, the CDR3 reads TGTGCCAGCGGACAGGGCTACTACGAGCAGTACTTC.

This clonotype was counted at least ten times. The chain is built from TRBV7-9 and TRBJ2-1; 14 bases line up with TRBD2. J was trimmed by 4 bases and V by 5 bases; bases with no gene match: 4. The CDR3 is made up of 16 amino acids. The germline V gene encodes CDR1 SEHNR and CDR2 FQNEAQ (reference sequence). The CDR3 DNA reads TGTGCCAGCAGCCTCGGACTAGCGGGAGGTTACAATGAGCAGTTCTTC. This gives the protein CASSLGLAGGYNEQFF.

This clonotype was detected a few times. The DNA of the CDR3 is TGTGCCAGCAGTGTGGGACACCTCAATCAGCCCCAGCATTTT. It codes for CASSVGHLNQPQHF. This chain uses TRBV6-5 with TRBJ1-5; D may be TRBD1 (6 bases). V was clipped by 5 bases and J by 3 bases, with 11 bases between them. CDR1 and CDR2 (germline): MNHEY, SVGAGI. This CDR3 is built from 14 residues.

The chain carries TRBV11-3 and TRBJ2-7; D is possibly TRBD2 (5 bases). The CDR3 runs to 14 residues. Trimming took off 5 bases at V and 7 bases at J, with 18 bases between the two ends. Germline CDR1 and CDR2: SGHNT and YENEEA. The CDR3 protein is CASSPGGPLWEQYF. DNA of the CDR3: TGTGCCAGCAGCCCCGGCGGGCCCCTCTGGGAGCAGTACTTC.

The V gene is TRBV10-1, the J gene TRBJ1-1; D remains unclear. This CDR3 comprises 13 residues. Germline loops: CDR1 WNHNN, CDR2 SYGVQD (reference sequence). V was shortened by 3 bases and J by 1 base, with 6 bases between the two germline ends. CDR3 loop: CASSEQRNTEAFF. Written as DNA, the CDR3 is TGCGCCAGCAGTGAACAGAGGAACACTGAAGCTTTCTTT.

This clonotype was observed at least ten times. The chain links TRBV20-1 to TRBJ2-1; D might be TRBD2 (5 bases). CDR3 length: 15 amino acids. Trimming left V 6 bases short and J 0 bases short, with 15 bases between. Germline V CDR1 and CDR2: DFQATT, SNEGSKA (reference sequence). In DNA form, the CDR3 reads TGCAGTGCCATACCGACTACTCGCTCCTACAATGAGCAGTTCTTC. It encodes CSAIPTTRSYNEQFF.

V usage is TRBV7-6 and J usage is TRBJ2-2, with D perhaps TRBD1 (6 bases). The CDR3 loop spans 15 amino acids. Between the trimmed V and J ends, which lost 2 bases and 2 bases, there was a span of 9 bases. In germline, CDR1 is SGHVS, CDR2 FNYEAQ. The CDR3 DNA sequence: TGTGCCAGCAGCTTATCGGGACACAACACCGGGGAGCTGTTTTTT. Protein sequence: CASSLSGHNTGELFF.

This clonotype was counted many times. This chain links TRBV29-1 with TRBJ2-7; 10 positions match TRBD1. The CDR3 sequence is 15 residues long. V gave up 1 base and J gave up 6 bases; unmatched junction bases: 9. CDR1 and CDR2 (germline): SQVTM, ANQGSEA. CDR3 sequence (DNA): TGCAGCGTTGAAGTGGGTCCGACAGGGGGCTTCGAGCAGTACTTC. The encoded protein is CSVEVGPTGGFEQYF.

This clonotype was recorded many times. V and J are TRBV4-1 and TRBJ2-1; possible D gene TRBD1, 5 bases. CDR3 length equals 14 residues. From germline, CDR1 is MGHRA and CDR2 YSYEKL. Trimming left V 2 bases short and J 1 base short, with 6 bases between. The CDR3 loop reads CASSQRQSYNEQFF. CDR3 sequence (DNA): TGCGCCAGCAGCCAACGACAGTCCTACAATGAGCAGTTCTTC.

The chain carries TRBV7-9 and TRBJ2-2, with a possible D match to TRBD2 (6 bases). The CDR3 covers 17 residues. Trimming removed 6 bases at V and 5 bases at J, with 22 bases between. Per germline, CDR1 SEHNR and CDR2 FQNEAQ (reference sequence). The CDR3 loop reads CASRPPGGTGGTGELFF. The CDR3 coding sequence is TGTGCCAGCAGGCCCCCCGGGGGTACAGGCGGGACCGGGGAGCTGTTTTTT.

This clonotype was counted many times. V is TRBV27 and J is TRBJ2-7; 7 bases align to TRBD1. CDR3 length: 14 residues. Germline lookup yields CDR1 MNHEY and CDR2 SMNVEV (reference sequence). After removal of 3 bases from V and 3 bases from J, the junction contained 5 bases not matched to a gene. CDR3 DNA: TGTGCCAGCAGTTTGACGGGACAGTTCTACGAGCAGTACTTC. Its translation: CASSLTGQFYEQYF.

This clonotype showed up many times. The chain couples TRBV7-4 to TRBJ1-1, with D possibly TRBD1 on 5 matching bases. The V gene's germline CDR1 is SGHVT and CDR2 SQSDAQ. The V end was cut by 4 bases, the J end by 1 base, with 10 bases between. This CDR3 region has 14 residues. The CDR3 protein is CASSSSTENTEAFF. The CDR3 nucleotides read TGTGCCAGCAGCTCGTCGACAGAGAACACTGAAGCTTTCTTT.

The chain employs TRBV7-2 and TRBJ1-2; 7 bases fit TRBD1. CDR3 size: 16 residues. Germline V gives CDR1 SGHTA, CDR2 FQGNSA. V shed 7 bases, J shed 8 bases, and the junction held 19 bases outside the gene matches. This CDR3 is CASTLALTGKPSGYTF. CDR3 DNA sequence: TGTGCCAGCACCCTAGCCCTGACAGGGAAACCCTCCGGCTACACCTTC.

Many counts were recorded for this clonotype. The rearrangement links TRBV7-6 to TRBJ2-5; no clear D. V dropped 5 bases and J dropped 4 bases, with 17 bases sitting between them. Germline assignment: CDR1 SGHVS and CDR2 FNYEAQ. The CDR3 extends over 15 amino acids. The CDR3 is CASSPPVTPRETQYF. In nucleotides, the CDR3 is TGTGCCAGCAGCCCACCGGTGACGCCCCGAGAGACCCAGTACTTC.

The genes are TRBV18 and TRBJ2-3, with a tentative D call TRBD2 (6 bases). Germline V gene data show CDR1 as KGHSH and CDR2 as LQKENI. The CDR3 has 16 amino acids. V lost 3 bases and J lost 2, with 15 bases in between. In nucleotides, the CDR3 is TGTGCCAGCTCACCTTCTATGATAGCGGACACAGATACGCAGTATTTT. It is translated as CASSPSMIADTDTQYF.

This clonotype showed up many times. The CDR3 nucleotides are TGTGCCAGCAGTCCAGCCGGGACAGGCTCCTATGGCTACACCTTC. Its protein is CASSPAGTGSYGYTF. The rearrangement uses TRBV12-3 or TRBV12-4 and TRBJ1-2; 8 positions agree with TRBD1. This CDR3 has 15 amino acids. Trimming cost V 5 bases and J 4 bases; bases outside gene matches: 9.

This clonotype has a count of ten or more. The chain carries TRBV7-9 and TRBJ1-4; a weak D match, TRBD1 (5 bases). Germline CDR1 reads SEHNR; CDR2 reads FQNEAQ (reference sequence). Trimming pared 5 bases from V and 8 bases from J, leaving 15 bases between. This CDR3 has 14 amino acids. The DNA for the CDR3 is TGTGCCAGCAGCGTCGGGAAGAGGGACGAAAAACTGTTTTTT. Its protein product is CASSVGKRDEKLFF.

A few counts support this clonotype. The chain is built from TRBV5-5 and TRBJ1-4; perhaps TRBD1 as D (5 bases). V was cut by 2 bases and J by 4 bases, with 12 bases left in between. The CDR3 covers 15 residues. Germline V CDR1 and CDR2: SGHKS, YYEKEE (reference sequence). The chain's CDR3 is CASSLAGYNNEKLFF. The CDR3 nucleotides read TGTGCCAGCAGCTTAGCAGGGTATAATAATGAAAAACTGTTTTTT.

Only a few counts were recorded for this clonotype. This chain uses TRBV6-5 with TRBJ1-1, with no clear D. Germline CDR1 MNHEY, CDR2 SVGAGI. The CDR3 has 12 residues. Deletions cut 5 bases from V and 12 bases from J, with 16 bases between. The CDR3 DNA reads TGTGCCAGCAGTACGGGCGGGGATGGGACTTTCTTT. Its protein is CASSTGGDGTFF.

This clonotype was seen a few times. This chain links TRBV28 with TRBJ1-2; D gene uncertain. Germline V CDR1 and CDR2: MDHEN, SYDVKM. The CDR3 is made up of 14 amino acids. The V and J ends lost 3 bases and 1 base respectively, with 9 bases between them. The CDR3 coding sequence is TGTGCCAGCAGTTTGGCCAGTATTAACTATGGCTACACCTTC. This sequence encodes CASSLASINYGYTF.

This clonotype was recorded at least ten times. This sequence joins TRBV24-1 and TRBJ2-2; D not resolved. The germline V gene encodes CDR1 KGHDR and CDR2 SFDVKD. The CDR3 spans 14 residues. V gave up 5 bases and J gave up 0 bases, with 6 bases separating them. As DNA, the CDR3 is TGTGCCACCAGTGGCCGATCGAACACCGGGGAGCTGTTTTTT. Its protein product is CATSGRSNTGELFF.

This clonotype was seen many times. The chain recombines TRBV27 with TRBJ1-4; TRBD1 matches at 8 bases. CDR1 is MNHEY and CDR2 is SMNVEV in the germline V gene (reference sequence). The length of the CDR3 is 15 residues. Trimming took 5 bases from V and 10 from J; bases not matched to a gene: 12. The CDR3 reads CASSATAGGRGKLFF. The DNA of the CDR3 is TGTGCCAGCAGTGCCACCGCAGGGGGCAGGGGAAAACTGTTTTTT.

This clonotype was picked up a small number of times. The V call is TRBV9, the J call TRBJ2-3; D is uncertain. Deletions cut 1 base from V and 5 bases from J, with 17 bases between. The CDR3 is 16 amino acids. Germline CDR1 is SGDLS and CDR2 is YYNGEE. In DNA form, the CDR3 reads TGTGCCAGCAGCGTAAAGCCGGCAGGAGCACAAGATACGCAGTATTTT. As protein: CASSVKPAGAQDTQYF.